A selection of T cell receptor beta chains follows, all from one sample in a study of STAT3 mutations in large granular lymphocyte leukemia. Only in-frame clones appear in the TCRdb table, and some are missing; sequencing was by immunoSEQ multiplex PCR. Of approximately 31,000 clones in the sample, approximately 86% are singletons; the top ten hold roughly 12%. The sequencing sample was made of peripheral blood mononuclear cells. These receptors were taken from a man in his sixties with T-cell large granular lymphocyte leukemia. Some clones in this sample may be carry-over from other donors' samples. Each CDR3 is given with its conserved first and last residue.

TRBV5-1	TRBJ2-1	12	CSLLAGDLEQFF
TRBV4-3	TRBJ2-5	15	CASSQDRVGAKTQYF
TRBV7-8	TRBJ2-3	14	CAHGPIGGTDTQYF
TRBV9	TRBJ2-3	13	CASSVEGQATQYF
TRBV28	TRBJ2-7	10	CASSSTTVYF
TRBV28	TRBJ2-5	16	CASSRGKGPRQETQYF
TRBV6-5	TRBJ2-1	14	CASSTRDHYNEQFF
TRBV14	TRBJ2-3	15	CASSSAGGLADTQYF
TRBV5-1	TRBJ2-3	16	CASSLGTSGRVHTQYF
TRBV13	TRBJ2-2	18	CASTGLAGGGWYTGELFF
TRBV6-5	TRBJ2-5	15	CASSPRTVEVLTQYF
TRBV19	TRBJ1-6	17	CASSIERGQPLNSPLHF
TRBV10-2	TRBJ2-5	13	CASSGTGWETQYF
TRBV7-9	TRBJ2-3	15	CASSLLTGSTDTQYF
TRBV5-6	TRBJ1-5	14	CASSLPVTNQPQHF
TRBV15	TRBJ1-5	12	CATSPRRGAQHF
TRBV18	TRBJ1-1	13	CASSPPTNTEAFF
TRBV10-3	TRBJ2-5	13	CAIRGQGVETQYF
TRBV5-1	TRBJ2-3	19	CASSSGTGGLGSRTDTQYF
TRBV6-6	TRBJ2-1	16	CASSYPQVAGGNEQFF
TRBV18	TRBJ2-6	18	CASSATTGGAAGANVLTF
TRBV29-1	TRBJ2-2	13	CSVEMRGAGELFF
TRBV5-1	TRBJ1-2	15	CASSLGHQDNYGYTF
TRBV6-1	TRBJ2-7	14	CASSVGTRAYEQYF
TRBV30	TRBJ2-7	12	CAWSVLSGEQYF
TRBV2	TRBJ2-3	14	CASSEFGSTDTQYF
TRBV7-9	TRBJ2-6	18	CASTPRTGSSEGANVLTF
TRBV5-1	TRBJ2-3	15	CASSLPLEKADTQYF
TRBV7-8	TRBJ2-5	17	CASTPNPPSGRQETQYF
TRBV2	TRBJ2-3	11	CASRGAQAQYF
TRBV2	TRBJ1-5	14	CASSDGARNQPQHF
TRBV5-8	TRBJ2-7	14	CASSLVGHTYEQYF
TRBV7-7	TRBJ2-5	13	CASSLGGPGGQYF
TRBV18	TRBJ2-3	16	CASSPGTRDLYSTQYF
TRBV11-2	TRBJ2-7	14	CASSRADSNYEQYF
TRBV6-5	TRBJ2-3	15	CASSYTGTSTDTQYF
TRBV5-1	TRBJ2-7	15	CASSLDGLLTYEQYF
TRBV2	TRBJ2-3	16	CASRSMVAGGADTQYF
TRBV4-2	TRBJ2-3	13	CASSQDLGDTQYF
TRBV7-9	TRBJ2-7	13	CASSLGGGYEQYF
TRBV9	TRBJ2-7	15	CASSVGQQGAREQYF
TRBV5-4	TRBJ2-7	15	CASSPAGTRLYEQYF
TRBV5-8	TRBJ2-7	13	CASSLGPTYEQYF